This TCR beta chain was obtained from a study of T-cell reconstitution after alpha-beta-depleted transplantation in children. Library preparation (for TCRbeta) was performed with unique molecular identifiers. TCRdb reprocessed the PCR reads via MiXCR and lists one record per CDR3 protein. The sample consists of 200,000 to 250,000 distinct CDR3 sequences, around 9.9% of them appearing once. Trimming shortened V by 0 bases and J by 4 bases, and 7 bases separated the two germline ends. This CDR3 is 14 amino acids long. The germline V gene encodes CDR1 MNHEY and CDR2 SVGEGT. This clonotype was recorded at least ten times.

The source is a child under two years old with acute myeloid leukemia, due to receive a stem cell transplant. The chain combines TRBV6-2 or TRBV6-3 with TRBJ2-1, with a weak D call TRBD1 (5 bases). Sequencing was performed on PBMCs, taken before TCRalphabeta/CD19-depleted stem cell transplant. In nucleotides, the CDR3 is TGTGCCAGCAGTTACTCGACAGTTTACAATGAGCAGTTCTTC. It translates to CASSYSTVYNEQFF.